What follows are 21 T cell receptor beta chains derived from one specimen sequenced in a study of response to subunit inactivated influenza vaccine (dated by TCRdb to about 2018). The method was RT-PCR. Sequencer: Illumina HiSeq 2500. The public reads were run again by TCRdb, first through fastp at Q25 and then through MiXCR, and only productive beta chains were kept. CDR3 protein sequences are deduplicated, and each keeps its most common genes and DNA. This sample holds hundreds of thousands of distinct CDR3 sequences; 10% to 15% were observed only once. Less than 8.5% of the sample is held by the ten biggest clonotypes. Source: non-naive T cells sorted from PBMCs, taken 14 to 15 days before vaccination. Reading the label with the study, this specimen's cell subset or site is: memory T cell fraction. These receptors originate from a man in his fifties or sixties who received an inactivated influenza vaccine. Donor details come from another sample of the same person, matched by shared clones.

This clonotype was counted a few times. The chain employs TRBV7-9 and TRBJ2-1; 10 bases line up with TRBD1. The CDR3 is 17 amino acids. With V trimmed by 5 bases and J by 7 bases, 14 bases remained unmatched. CDR1 and CDR2 from the germline V gene are SEHNR and FQNEAQ (reference sequence). CDR3 nucleotides: TGTGCCAGCAGCCCCACAGCAGGGACAGGGGTAATAAATGAGCAGTTCTTC. This codes for CASSPTAGTGVINEQFF. The full variable domain, in which reference TRBV7-9 and TRBJ2-1 provide the parts outside the CDR3, is DTGVSQNPRHKITKRGQNVTFRCDPISEHNRLYWYRQTLGQGPEFLTYFQNEAQLEKSRLLSDRFSAERPKGSFSTLEIQRTEQGDSAMYLCASSPTAGTGVINEQFFGPGTRLTVL.

The chain links TRBV20-1 to TRBJ2-4, with unresolved D. In germline, CDR1 is DFQATT, CDR2 SNEGSKA (reference sequence). This CDR3 has 10 residues. Trimming pared 7 bases from V and 5 bases from J, leaving 6 bases between. The CDR3 loop is CSVQENIQYF. The CDR3, as DNA: TGCAGTGTCCAGGAAAACATTCAGTACTTC.

The table lists this clonotype with a few counts. The gene calls are TRBV4-2 and TRBJ2-6; D is possibly TRBD1 or TRBD2 (6 bases each). V was trimmed by 0 bases and J by 3 bases, leaving 18 bases between them. The CDR3 length is 19 residues. CDR1 and CDR2 (germline): LGHNA, YNFKEQ. The CDR3 loop is CASSQDYARGGSGANVLTF. The CDR3 DNA reads TGTGCCAGCAGCCAAGATTACGCCAGGGGAGGAAGTGGGGCCAACGTCCTGACTTTC.

The CDR3 sequence is CASSQGIAGVYNEQFF. CDR3 bases: TGTGCCAGCAGCCAGGGAATAGCGGGAGTCTACAATGAGCAGTTCTTC. V and J are TRBV14 and TRBJ2-1; 9 bases are a match to TRBD2. The V gene end was trimmed by 3 bases and the J gene end by 3 bases; junction bases not matched to a gene: 6. CDR3 length: 16 amino acids. Germline values: CDR1 SGHDN, CDR2 FVKESK.

The chain employs TRBV10-3 and TRBJ2-6; a possible D gene is TRBD1 (5 bases). This CDR3 contains 15 residues. Germline lookup yields CDR1 ENHRY and CDR2 SYGVKD. The V gene lost 10 bases and the J gene lost 0 bases, with 13 bases spanning the gap. The CDR3, as DNA: TGTGCCACCTATCAGGGCGTCTCTGGGGCCAACGTCCTGACTTTC. Translating it yields CATYQGVSGANVLTF.

This clonotype was counted between two and nine times. This chain links TRBV3-1 with TRBJ2-1; 11 bases agree with TRBD2. The CDR3 sequence is 16 residues long. J lost 10 bases, V lost 0 bases, and 8 bases had no gene match. CDR1 LGHDT and CDR2 YNNKEL come from the germline V gene (reference sequence). CDR3: CASSQDGLLAGAEQFF. The CDR3 region has the DNA TGTGCCAGCAGCCAAGATGGCTTACTAGCGGGGGCCGAGCAGTTCTTC.

This clonotype has just a few counts. This sequence joins TRBV20-1 and TRBJ2-7; D not resolved. V gave up 2 bases and J gave up 3 bases, with 11 bases separating them. The CDR3 has 13 residues. Germline lookup yields CDR1 DFQATT and CDR2 SNEGSKA (reference sequence). CDR3 coding DNA: TGCAGTGCTAGAAGACCGGCTCTCTACGAGCAGTACTTC. It translates to CSARRPALYEQYF.

This clonotype appeared a few times. This chain links TRBV29-1 with TRBJ2-1; 12 bases are a match to TRBD2. The CDR3 is made up of 14 amino acids. The germline gives CDR1 SQVTM, CDR2 ANQGSEA. With 7 bases clipped from V and 9 bases from J, the junction kept 10 bases outside the gene matches. CDR3 DNA sequence: TGCAGCGGACTAGCGGGAGCTCGGCCTCGTGAGCAGTTCTTC. It codes for CSGLAGARPREQFF.

This clonotype occurred a few times. The chain recombines TRBV28 with TRBJ1-4, with TRBD1 as a possible D gene (5 bases). Germline V CDR1 and CDR2: MDHEN, SYDVKM. This CDR3 is built from 16 residues. V lost 5 bases, J lost 2 bases, and 15 bases lay in between. This CDR3 is CASSAGLRVTNEKLFF. DNA of the CDR3: TGTGCCAGCAGTGCGGGACTCCGGGTCACTAATGAAAAACTGTTTTTT.

This clonotype was counted a few times. The genes are TRBV7-9 and TRBJ2-5; TRBD2 agrees at 11 bases. The CDR3 length is 16 residues. Germline V lookup: CDR1 SEHNR, CDR2 FQNEAQ (reference sequence). Trimming removed 5 bases from V and 2 bases from J; junction bases left unmatched: 7. This CDR3 is CASSPSLAGGQETQYF. CDR3 sequence (DNA): TGTGCCAGCAGCCCCTCCCTAGCGGGAGGACAAGAGACCCAGTACTTC.

This clonotype was recorded at least ten times. For the CDR3, the DNA is TGCGCCAGCAGCTTGGTGAGCGGGAAGGGCTCGAATGAGCAGTTCTTC. Translated, it gives CASSLVSGKGSNEQFF. The J gene is TRBJ2-1, the V gene TRBV5-1; 7 nucleotides align to TRBD2. The CDR3 is made up of 16 amino acids. V trimming: 0 bases; J trimming: 7 bases; junction bases outside the gene matches: 10. CDR1 is SGHRS, CDR2 YFSETQ, per germline.

The rearrangement uses TRBV6-2 or TRBV6-3 and TRBJ2-1, with TRBD2 identical over 9 bases. This CDR3 is 14 amino acids long. The V gene end was trimmed by 6 bases and the J gene end by 9 bases; junction bases not matched to a gene: 9. CDR1 and CDR2 from the germline V gene are MNHEY and SVGEGT. The CDR3 coding sequence is TGTGCCAGCAGCTCTGTTAGCGGGAGCGTTGAGCAGTTCTTC. Its protein is CASSSVSGSVEQFF.

The chain links TRBV12-3 or TRBV12-4 to TRBJ1-1; D is possibly TRBD1 (6 bases). With 5 bases removed from V and 0 bases from J, the gap between germline ends came to 7 bases. The CDR3 has 13 residues. The CDR3 spells CASSRGMNTEAFF. Written as DNA, the CDR3 is TGTGCCAGCAGTAGGGGGATGAACACTGAAGCTTTCTTT.

This chain connects TRBV29-1 to TRBJ1-1; D uncertain. V lost 4 bases, J lost 4 bases, and 4 bases lay in between. The CDR3 sequence is 10 residues long. Germline assignment: CDR1 SQVTM and CDR2 ANQGSEA. The CDR3: CSVAGTEAFF. In DNA form, the CDR3 reads TGCAGCGTTGCCGGCACTGAAGCTTTCTTT. Full variable domain (outside the CDR3, taken from reference TRBV29-1 and TRBJ1-1): SAVISQKPSRDICQRGTSLTIQCQVDSQVTMMFWYRQQPGQSLTLIATANQGSEATYESGFVIDKFPISRPNLTFSTLTVSNMSPEDSSIYLCSVAGTEAFFGQGTRLTVV.

V usage is TRBV10-1 and J usage is TRBJ2-3; 9 bases are a match to TRBD1. Germline CDR1 is WNHNN and CDR2 is SYGVQD (reference sequence). The junction had 6 bases not matched to a gene; V was cut back by 0 bases and J by 5 bases. The CDR3 covers 16 residues. Written as DNA, the CDR3 is TGCGCCAGCAGTGAGTCACAGGGGGCGCGAATAGATACGCAGTATTTT. Protein sequence: CASSESQGARIDTQYF.

This chain links TRBV6-2 or TRBV6-3 with TRBJ1-5; D gene uncertain. The V end was cut by 7 bases, the J end by 1 base, with 8 bases between. Germline V CDR1 and CDR2: MNHEY, SVGEGT. The CDR3 extends over 13 amino acids. This CDR3 reads CASTEVSNQPQHF. The CDR3 coding sequence is TGTGCCAGCACAGAAGTGAGCAATCAGCCCCAGCATTTT.

The chain couples TRBV27 to TRBJ2-7; 11 bases map to TRBD2. Trimming cost V 3 bases and J 4 bases; bases outside gene matches: 8. Germline CDR1 MNHEY, CDR2 SMNVEV (reference sequence). The CDR3 is 16 amino acids. The CDR3 DNA reads as TGTGCCAGCAGTTTTGATAGCGGGAGGGTAGGATACGAGCAGTACTTC. Protein sequence: CASSFDSGRVGYEQYF.

The rearrangement joins TRBV5-1 to TRBJ2-5, with D perhaps matching TRBD1 (5 bases). This CDR3 is built from 15 residues. The ends were cut back, 0 bases at V and 4 bases at J, with 13 bases in the middle. The V gene's germline CDR1 is SGHRS and CDR2 YFSETQ. The chain's CDR3 is CASSLGPPQGETQYF. The CDR3, as DNA: TGCGCCAGCAGCTTGGGGCCTCCCCAGGGAGAGACCCAGTACTTC.

In its sample, this clonotype was seen a few times. This chain links TRBV5-1 with TRBJ2-2, with 8 bases aligning to TRBD2. V shed 4 bases, J shed 5 bases, and the junction held 13 bases outside the gene matches. There are 17 residues in the CDR3. CDR1 and CDR2 (germline): SGHRS, YFSETQ. The CDR3 nucleotides read TGCGCCAGCAGCAGGGACTCCGGGACTAGGAGGACCGGGGAGCTGTTTTTT. This codes for CASSRDSGTRRTGELFF.

This clonotype was seen at least ten times. This chain connects TRBV12-3 or TRBV12-4 to TRBJ2-3; D is undetermined. The CDR3 runs 16 residues. V lost 6 bases and J 5 bases, leaving 21 bases between the germline ends. For the CDR3, the DNA is TGTGCCAGCAGGTCGAGGCCAGGTATTAGTGGAGATACGCAGTATTTT. Its translation: CASRSRPGISGDTQYF.

This clonotype was counted between two and nine times. The gene calls are TRBV20-1 and TRBJ1-1; D remains unclear. The CDR3 runs to 14 residues. Germline V CDR1 and CDR2: DFQATT, SNEGSKA (reference sequence). V was shortened by 6 bases and J by 7 bases, with 21 bases between the two germline ends. The CDR3, as DNA: TGCAGTGCCCCCCGGCGGGGTTTTCAAAATGAAGCTTTCTTT. Translation gives CSAPRRGFQNEAFF.